This T cell receptor beta chain was found in a study of shared clonotypes between healthy human individuals. Study outcomes and limitations: Shared across a few donors were 4% to 5% of the naive CD4 clonotypes. Sequencing of the sorted subsets was shown by rarefaction to be incomplete despite large depth. Clonotype sharing among donors was expected to depend on sequencing depth.

Comment on this clone: The antigen is not known.

CD45RO negativity and positive selection for CCR7 defined naive CD8 cells, a population that excluded terminally differentiated effector memory CD45RA+ cells. Sequencing was performed with immunoSEQ multiplex PCR; in TCRdb, only in-frame clones are kept and a portion is missing. This sample has about 1.9 million clones; just under 95% occur once, and the top ten carry more than 1.5%. The sequenced material came from naive CD8+ T cells from PBMCs. The TCR comes from a man aged 18 to 29 in good health. Some clones in this sample may be carry-over from other donors' samples.

CDR3 sequence reads: CASSSGLAGAEQYF. Here the CDR3 DNA reads TGTGCCAGCAGTTCAGGACTAGCGGGAGCCGAGCAGTACTTC. The rearrangement joins TRBV11-2 to TRBJ2-7; 13 bases are a match to TRBD2. In germline, CDR1 is SGHAT, CDR2 FQNNGV. V lost 6 bases, J lost 6 bases, and 5 bases stayed unmatched. The CDR3 consists of 14 residues.